This is a list of T cell receptor beta chains from one sample in a study of T cells in Graves' hyperthyroidism and ophthalmopathy. MiXCR, run by TCRdb on the multiplex PCR reads, gives a single entry per CDR3 protein. The sample carries about 320,000 distinct CDR3 sequences, around 17% recorded once. The sample consisted of blood. Receptors originate from a man under 40 with Graves' hyperthyroidism. CDR3s include the opening cysteine and the closing phenylalanine or tryptophan. Fields, in order: clone size, V gene, D gene, J gene, CDR3 protein, CDR3 DNA. D genes are given only for firm matches. Clone size, where shown, is once, few, many, or a class for clones that have expanded.

clone_size: many; v_call: TRBV28; d_call: TRBD1; j_call: TRBJ1-2; cdr3_aa: CASRQGADGYTF; cdr3_nt: TGTGCCAGTCGACAGGGGGCTGATGGCTACACCTTC
clone_size: NA; v_call: TRBV19; d_call: TRBD2; j_call: TRBJ2-7; cdr3_aa: CATPSLGRLAGAYEQYF; cdr3_nt: TGTGCCACCCCGTCTTTGGGAAGACTAGCGGGGGCCTACGAGCAGTACTTC
clone_size: NA; v_call: TRBV6-5; d_call: TRBD2; j_call: TRBJ2-2; cdr3_aa: CASSYSAGGTGELFF; cdr3_nt: TGTGCCAGCAGTTACTCAGCGGGAGGGACCGGGGAGCTGTTTTTT
clone_size: NA; v_call: TRBV6-1; d_call: NA; j_call: TRBJ2-1; cdr3_aa: CASNGQGGNEQFF; cdr3_nt: TGTGCCAGCAACGGACAGGGAGGGAATGAGCAGTTCTTC
clone_size: few; v_call: TRBV30; d_call: NA; j_call: TRBJ2-6; cdr3_aa: CAWTALRANVLTF; cdr3_nt: TGTGCCTGGACTGCTTTAAGAGCCAACGTCCTGACTTTC
clone_size: many; v_call: TRBV2; d_call: NA; j_call: TRBJ1-6; cdr3_aa: CASSRVLGADSPLHF; cdr3_nt: TGTGCCAGCAGCCGCGTACTCGGGGCCGATTCACCCCTCCACTTT
clone_size: many; v_call: TRBV7-2; d_call: NA; j_call: TRBJ1-4; cdr3_aa: CASSLEDPYRATNEKLFF; cdr3_nt: TGTGCCAGCAGCTTAGAGGACCCTTACAGAGCAACTAATGAAAAACTGTTTTTT
clone_size: many; v_call: TRBV7-9; d_call: NA; j_call: TRBJ1-1; cdr3_aa: CASVREGGEAFF; cdr3_nt: TGTGCCAGCGTTCGGGAGGGTGGTGAAGCTTTCTTT
clone_size: NA; v_call: TRBV6-1; d_call: NA; j_call: TRBJ2-2; cdr3_aa: CAAKRMNTGELFF; cdr3_nt: TGTGCCGCTAAAAGGATGAACACCGGGGAGCTGTTTTTT
clone_size: few; v_call: TRBV28; d_call: NA; j_call: TRBJ1-2; cdr3_aa: CACQGLSLYGYTF; cdr3_nt: TGTGCCTGCCAGGGACTCTCACTCTATGGCTACACCTTC
clone_size: few; v_call: TRBV28; d_call: NA; j_call: TRBJ2-5; cdr3_aa: CASSQTGRTQETQYF; cdr3_nt: TGTGCCAGCAGTCAAACCGGCCGGACTCAAGAGACCCAGTACTTC
clone_size: many; v_call: TRBV29-1; d_call: TRBD2; j_call: TRBJ2-3; cdr3_aa: CSVSSGSSGSTDTQYF; cdr3_nt: TGCAGCGTCTCATCGGGGTCTAGCGGATCCACAGATACGCAGTATTTT
clone_size: few; v_call: TRBV11-3; d_call: NA; j_call: TRBJ2-7; cdr3_aa: CASSSPGPRYEQYF; cdr3_nt: TGTGCCAGCAGCTCCCCTGGACCGCGCTACGAGCAGTACTTC
clone_size: few; v_call: TRBV6-5; d_call: NA; j_call: TRBJ1-5; cdr3_aa: CASSYPQPQHF; cdr3_nt: TGTGCCAGCAGTTACCCCCAGCCCCAGCATTTT
clone_size: NA; v_call: TRBV12-3/TRBV12-4; d_call: NA; j_call: TRBJ2-7; cdr3_aa: CASSLLAGRSEQYF; cdr3_nt: TGTGCCAGCAGTTTATTGGCAGGGAGATCCGAGCAGTACTTC
clone_size: NA; v_call: TRBV15; d_call: TRBD2; j_call: TRBJ2-3; cdr3_aa: CATSYTSGRGADTQYF; cdr3_nt: TGTGCCACCAGCTACACTAGCGGGAGGGGTGCAGATACGCAGTATTTT
clone_size: NA; v_call: TRBV6-2/TRBV6-3; d_call: NA; j_call: TRBJ2-7; cdr3_aa: CASSYSRTPGWSSSRGEQYF; cdr3_nt: TGTGCCAGCAGTTACTCCAGAACCCCAGGTTGGTCCTCGAGCAGGGGCGAGCAGTACTTC
clone_size: NA; v_call: TRBV5-6; d_call: TRBD1; j_call: TRBJ2-7; cdr3_aa: CASTLGTGKYEQYF; cdr3_nt: TGTGCCAGCACCCTCGGGACAGGGAAATACGAGCAGTACTTC
clone_size: many; v_call: TRBV29-1; d_call: NA; j_call: TRBJ1-1; cdr3_aa: CSANSHMNTEAFF; cdr3_nt: TGCAGCGCGAACAGCCATATGAACACTGAAGCTTTCTTT
clone_size: many; v_call: TRBV28; d_call: NA; j_call: TRBJ2-7; cdr3_aa: CASFRQTNYEQYF; cdr3_nt: TGTGCCAGTTTCCGACAGACTAATTACGAGCAGTACTTC
clone_size: many; v_call: TRBV27; d_call: NA; j_call: TRBJ2-1; cdr3_aa: CASSLYGTHNEQFF; cdr3_nt: TGTGCCAGCAGTTTATACGGAACCCACAATGAGCAGTTCTTC
clone_size: many; v_call: TRBV18; d_call: NA; j_call: TRBJ2-5; cdr3_aa: CASSQGLEETQYF; cdr3_nt: TGTGCCAGCTCACAAGGGTTGGAAGAGACCCAGTACTTC
clone_size: NA; v_call: TRBV12-3/TRBV12-4; d_call: TRBD2; j_call: TRBJ2-5; cdr3_aa: CASRQGLAGGQETQYF; cdr3_nt: TGTGCCAGCAGACAAGGACTAGCGGGAGGACAAGAGACCCAGTACTTC
clone_size: many; v_call: TRBV6-1; d_call: TRBD1; j_call: TRBJ1-5; cdr3_aa: CASSRHRQGATNQPQHF; cdr3_nt: TGTGCCAGCAGTAGACACAGACAGGGGGCGACCAATCAGCCCCAGCATTTT
clone_size: NA; v_call: TRBV20-1; d_call: NA; j_call: TRBJ1-1; cdr3_aa: CSARVDVAFF; cdr3_nt: TGCAGTGCTAGAGTTGATGTAGCTTTCTTT
clone_size: many; v_call: TRBV12-3/TRBV12-4; d_call: NA; j_call: TRBJ2-5; cdr3_aa: CASSETSQLETQYF; cdr3_nt: TGTGCCAGCAGTGAGACATCCCAACTGGAGACCCAGTACTTC